This TCR beta chain was documented in a study of identical twins. The germline V gene encodes CDR1 MGHDK and CDR2 SYGVNS. V dropped 3 bases and J dropped 5 bases, with 11 bases sitting between them. The CDR3 sequence is 14 residues long. This clonotype was seen many times. Its specificity is unknown. Findings and limits, study-wide: Cord blood beta clonotypes present at high abundance carried fewer insertions; no such pattern appeared in memory repertoires.

Among all donors, each was a healthy Caucasian. Each cDNA held unique molecular identifiers, and template switching gave it a universal primer site. From the 5' RACE reads, TCRdb called clonotypes with MiXCR, one entry per CDR3 protein. The sample carries around 95,000 distinct CDR3 sequences, less than 6.5% recorded once. The sequence derives from a woman aged 50 to 65 in good health. The specimen sequenced was memory T cells sorted from blood. The chain recombines TRBV25-1 with TRBJ2-1, with D tentatively TRBD2 (6 bases). CDR3: CASSDSGTHNEQFF. CDR3 nucleotide sequence: TGTGCCAGCAGTGACTCCGGGACTCACAATGAGCAGTTCTTC.